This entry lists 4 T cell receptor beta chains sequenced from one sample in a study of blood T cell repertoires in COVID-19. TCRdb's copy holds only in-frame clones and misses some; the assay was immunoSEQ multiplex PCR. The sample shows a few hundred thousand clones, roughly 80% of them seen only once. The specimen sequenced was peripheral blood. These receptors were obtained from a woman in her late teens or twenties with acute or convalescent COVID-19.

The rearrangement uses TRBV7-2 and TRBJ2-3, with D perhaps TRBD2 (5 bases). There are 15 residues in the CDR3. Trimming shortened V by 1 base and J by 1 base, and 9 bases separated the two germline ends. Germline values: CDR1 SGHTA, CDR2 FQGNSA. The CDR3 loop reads CASSLDWRGTDTQYF. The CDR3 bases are TGTGCCAGCAGCTTAGATTGGCGGGGCACAGATACGCAGTATTTT.

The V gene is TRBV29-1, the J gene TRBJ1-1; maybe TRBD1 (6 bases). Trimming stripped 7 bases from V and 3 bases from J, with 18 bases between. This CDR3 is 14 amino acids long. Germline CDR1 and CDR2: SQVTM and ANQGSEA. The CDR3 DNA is TGCAGCGCGGGACCGGGGGGGGCGTACACTGAAGCTTTCTTT. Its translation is CSAGPGGAYTEAFF.

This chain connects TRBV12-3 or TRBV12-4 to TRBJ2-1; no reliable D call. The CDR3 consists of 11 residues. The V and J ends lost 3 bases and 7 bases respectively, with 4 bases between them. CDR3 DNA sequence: TGTGCCAGCAGTTTCGCGAATGAGCAGTTCTTC. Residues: CASSFANEQFF.

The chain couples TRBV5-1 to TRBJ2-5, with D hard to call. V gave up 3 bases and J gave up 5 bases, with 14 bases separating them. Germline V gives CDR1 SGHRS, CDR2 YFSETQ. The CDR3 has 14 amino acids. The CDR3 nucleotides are TGCGCCAGCAGCTCGACCTTCCTAGGTGAGACCCAGTACTTC. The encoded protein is CASSSTFLGETQYF. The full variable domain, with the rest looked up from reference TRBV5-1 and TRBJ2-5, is KAGVTQTPRYLIKTRGQQVTLSCSPISGHRSVSWYQQTPGQGLQFLFEYFSETQRNKGNFPGRFSGRQFSNSRSEMNVSTLELGDSALYLCASSSTFLGETQYFGPGTRLLVL.